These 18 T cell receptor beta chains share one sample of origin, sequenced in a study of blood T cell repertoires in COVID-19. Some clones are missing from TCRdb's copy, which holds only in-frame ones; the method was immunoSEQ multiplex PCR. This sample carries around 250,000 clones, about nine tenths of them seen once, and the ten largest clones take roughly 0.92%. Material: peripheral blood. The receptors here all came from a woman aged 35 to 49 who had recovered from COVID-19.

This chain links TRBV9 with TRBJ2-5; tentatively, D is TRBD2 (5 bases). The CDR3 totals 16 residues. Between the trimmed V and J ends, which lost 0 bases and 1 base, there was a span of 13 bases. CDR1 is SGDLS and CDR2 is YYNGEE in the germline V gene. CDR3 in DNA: TGTGCCAGCAGCGTAGGAGAGGGAGCCCGCCAAGAGACCCAGTACTTC. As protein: CASSVGEGARQETQYF.

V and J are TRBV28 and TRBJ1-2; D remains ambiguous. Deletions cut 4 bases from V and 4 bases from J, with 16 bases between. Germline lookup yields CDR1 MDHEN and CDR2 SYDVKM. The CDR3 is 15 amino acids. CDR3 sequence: CASSSGLTSPYGYTF. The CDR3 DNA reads TGTGCCAGCAGTTCTGGTCTGACTTCTCCCTATGGCTACACCTTC.

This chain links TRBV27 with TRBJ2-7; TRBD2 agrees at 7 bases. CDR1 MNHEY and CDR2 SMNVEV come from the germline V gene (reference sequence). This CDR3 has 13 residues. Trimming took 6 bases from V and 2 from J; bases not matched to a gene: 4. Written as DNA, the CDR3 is TGTGCCAGCAGCTCGGGGGGAACCTACGAGCAGTACTTC. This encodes CASSSGGTYEQYF.

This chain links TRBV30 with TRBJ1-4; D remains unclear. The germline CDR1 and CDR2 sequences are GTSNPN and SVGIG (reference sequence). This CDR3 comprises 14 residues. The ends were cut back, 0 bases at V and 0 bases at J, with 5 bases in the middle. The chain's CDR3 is CAWSVHATNEKLFF. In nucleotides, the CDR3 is TGTGCCTGGAGTGTACATGCAACTAATGAAAAACTGTTTTTT.

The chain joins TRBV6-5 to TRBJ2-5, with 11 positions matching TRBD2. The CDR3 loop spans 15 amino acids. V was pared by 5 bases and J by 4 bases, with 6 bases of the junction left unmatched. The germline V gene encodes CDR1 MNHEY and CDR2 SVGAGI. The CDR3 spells CASSLLAGVPETQYF. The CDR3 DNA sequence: TGTGCCAGCAGTCTACTAGCGGGAGTCCCAGAGACCCAGTACTTC.

The CDR3 sequence is CASSGTSGRIADTQYF. In DNA, the CDR3 is TGTGCCAGCAGCGGAACTAGCGGGAGGATCGCAGATACGCAGTATTTT. V and J are TRBV7-6 and TRBJ2-3, with 12 nucleotides matching TRBD2. V lost 5 bases, J lost 4 bases, and 7 bases stayed unmatched. CDR1 and CDR2 (germline): SGHVS, FNYEAQ. The CDR3 sequence is 16 residues long. The variable domain in full, with the rest retrieved from reference TRBV7-6 and TRBJ2-3, is GAGVSQSPRYKVTKRGQDVALRCDPISGHVSLYWYRQALGQGPEFLTYFNYEAQQDKSGLPNDRFSAERPEGSISTLTIQRTEQRDSAMYRCASSGTSGRIADTQYFGPGTRLTVL.

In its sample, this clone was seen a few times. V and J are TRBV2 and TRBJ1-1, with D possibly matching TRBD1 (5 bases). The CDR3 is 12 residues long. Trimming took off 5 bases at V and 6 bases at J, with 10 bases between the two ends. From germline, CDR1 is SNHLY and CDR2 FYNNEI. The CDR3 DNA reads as TGTGCCAGCAGTTGGAGACAGCCTGAAGCTTTCTTT. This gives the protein CASSWRQPEAFF.

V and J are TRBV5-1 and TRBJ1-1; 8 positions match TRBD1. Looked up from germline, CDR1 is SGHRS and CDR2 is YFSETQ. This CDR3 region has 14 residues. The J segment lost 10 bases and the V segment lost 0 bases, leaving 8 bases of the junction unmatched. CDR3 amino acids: CASSLAGQGVGAFF. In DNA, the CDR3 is TGCGCCAGCAGCTTGGCCGGACAGGGAGTCGGAGCTTTCTTT.

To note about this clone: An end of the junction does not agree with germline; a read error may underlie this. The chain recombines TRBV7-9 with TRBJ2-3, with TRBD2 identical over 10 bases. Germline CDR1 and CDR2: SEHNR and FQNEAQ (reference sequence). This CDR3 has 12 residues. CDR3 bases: TGTGCCAGCAGCTTATCCGGGACTAGCGTGGATTTT. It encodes CASSLSGTSVDF.

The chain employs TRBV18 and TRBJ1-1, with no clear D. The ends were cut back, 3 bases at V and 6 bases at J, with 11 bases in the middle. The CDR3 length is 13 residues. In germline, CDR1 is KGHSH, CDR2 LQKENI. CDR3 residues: CASSPRTGAEAFF. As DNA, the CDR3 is TGTGCCAGCTCACCTAGGACGGGAGCTGAAGCTTTCTTT.

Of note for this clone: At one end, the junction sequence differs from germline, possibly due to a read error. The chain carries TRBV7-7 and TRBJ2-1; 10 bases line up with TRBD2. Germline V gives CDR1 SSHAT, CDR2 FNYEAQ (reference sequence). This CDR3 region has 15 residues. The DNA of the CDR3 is TGTGCTAGCAGCCGCGGGACTAGCGTTAACAATGAGCAGTTCTTC. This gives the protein CASSRGTSVNNEQFF.

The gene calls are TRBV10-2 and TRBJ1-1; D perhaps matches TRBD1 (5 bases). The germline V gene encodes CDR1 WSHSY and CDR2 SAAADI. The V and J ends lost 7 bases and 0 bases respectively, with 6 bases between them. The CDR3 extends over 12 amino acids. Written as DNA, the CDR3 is TGCGCCAGCACAGGGCTGAACACTGAAGCTTTCTTT. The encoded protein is CASTGLNTEAFF.

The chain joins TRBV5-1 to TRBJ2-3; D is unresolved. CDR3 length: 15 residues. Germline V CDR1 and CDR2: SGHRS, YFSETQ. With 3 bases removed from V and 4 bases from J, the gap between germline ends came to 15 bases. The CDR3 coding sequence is TGCGCCAGCAGCTCGAGGATCCACCGTGCAGATACGCAGTATTTT. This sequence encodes CASSSRIHRADTQYF.

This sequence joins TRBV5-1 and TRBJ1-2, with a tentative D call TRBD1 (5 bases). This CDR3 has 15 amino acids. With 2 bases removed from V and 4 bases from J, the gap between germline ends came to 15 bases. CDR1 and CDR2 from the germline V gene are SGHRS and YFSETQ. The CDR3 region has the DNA TGCGCCAGCAGCTTACAAACGGGGGTTGGCTATGGCTACACCTTC. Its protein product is CASSLQTGVGYGYTF.

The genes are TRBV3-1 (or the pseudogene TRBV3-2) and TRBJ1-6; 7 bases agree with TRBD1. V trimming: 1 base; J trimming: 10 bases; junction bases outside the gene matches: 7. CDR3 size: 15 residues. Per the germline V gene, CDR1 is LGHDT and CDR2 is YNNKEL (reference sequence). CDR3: CASSQAGTGESPLHF. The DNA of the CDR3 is TGTGCCAGCAGCCAAGCGGGAACAGGGGAATCACCCCTCCACTTT.

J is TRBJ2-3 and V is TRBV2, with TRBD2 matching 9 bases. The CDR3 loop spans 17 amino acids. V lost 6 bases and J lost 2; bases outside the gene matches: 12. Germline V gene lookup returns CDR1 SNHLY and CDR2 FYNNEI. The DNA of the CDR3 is TGTGCCAGCAGCTCCCGGGCTTTAGCGGGGGCCACAGATACGCAGTATTTT. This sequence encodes CASSSRALAGATDTQYF.

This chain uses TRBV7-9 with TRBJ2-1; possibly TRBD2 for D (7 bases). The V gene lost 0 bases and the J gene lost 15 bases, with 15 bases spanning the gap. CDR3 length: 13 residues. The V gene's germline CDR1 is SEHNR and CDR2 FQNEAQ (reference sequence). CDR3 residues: CASSLASGGQSFF. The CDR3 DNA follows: TGTGCCAGCAGCTTAGCGTCGGGGGGCCAATCGTTCTTC.

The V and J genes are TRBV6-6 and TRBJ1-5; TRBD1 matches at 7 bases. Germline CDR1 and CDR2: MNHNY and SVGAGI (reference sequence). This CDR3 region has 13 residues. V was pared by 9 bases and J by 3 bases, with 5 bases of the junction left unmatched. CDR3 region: CASSQGSNQPQHF. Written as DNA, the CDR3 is TGTGCCAGTTCACAGGGGTCCAATCAGCCCCAGCATTTT.